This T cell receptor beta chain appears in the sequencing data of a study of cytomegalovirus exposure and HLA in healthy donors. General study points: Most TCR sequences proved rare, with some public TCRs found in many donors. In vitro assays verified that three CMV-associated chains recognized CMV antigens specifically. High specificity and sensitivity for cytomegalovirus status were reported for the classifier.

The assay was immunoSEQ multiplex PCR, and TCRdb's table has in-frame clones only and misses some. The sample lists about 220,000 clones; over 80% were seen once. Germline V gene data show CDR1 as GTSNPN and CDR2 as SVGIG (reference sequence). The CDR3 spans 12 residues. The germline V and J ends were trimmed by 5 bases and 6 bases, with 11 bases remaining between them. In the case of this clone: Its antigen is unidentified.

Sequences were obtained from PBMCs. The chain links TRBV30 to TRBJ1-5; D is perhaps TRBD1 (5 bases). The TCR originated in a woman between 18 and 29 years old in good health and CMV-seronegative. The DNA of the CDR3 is TGTGCCTGGTCCAGGGTAGGTCAGCCCCAGCATTTT. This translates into CAWSRVGQPQHF.